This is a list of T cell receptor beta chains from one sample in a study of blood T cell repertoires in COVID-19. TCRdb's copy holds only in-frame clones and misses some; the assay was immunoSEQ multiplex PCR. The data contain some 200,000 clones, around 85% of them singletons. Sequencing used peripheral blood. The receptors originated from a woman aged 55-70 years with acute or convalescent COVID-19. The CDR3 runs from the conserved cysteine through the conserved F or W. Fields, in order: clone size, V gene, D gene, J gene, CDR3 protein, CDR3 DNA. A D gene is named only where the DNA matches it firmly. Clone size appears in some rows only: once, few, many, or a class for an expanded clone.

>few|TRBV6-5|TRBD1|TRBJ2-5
CASSLTQGLETQYF
TGTGCCAGCAGTTTAACACAGGGGTTAGAGACCCAGTACTTC
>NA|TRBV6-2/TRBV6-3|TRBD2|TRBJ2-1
CASSPAYSGDVGEQFF
TGTGCCAGCAGCCCAGCCTATAGCGGGGATGTGGGTGAGCAGTTCTTC
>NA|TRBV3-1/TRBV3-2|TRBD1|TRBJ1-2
CASSQGTGNYGYTF
TGTGCCAGCAGCCAGGGGACAGGGAACTATGGCTACACCTTC
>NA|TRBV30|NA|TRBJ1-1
CAWSVGVRGNTEAFF
TGTGCCTGGAGTGTAGGGGTCAGGGGGAACACTGAAGCTTTCTTT
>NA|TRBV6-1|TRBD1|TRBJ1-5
CASSDTGGNQPQHF
TGTGCCAGCAGTGATACAGGGGGTAATCAGCCCCAGCATTTT
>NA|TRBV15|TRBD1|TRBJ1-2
CATSRGVLPDRVHPNYGYTF
TGTGCCACCAGCAGGGGGGTCTTACCGGACAGGGTACATCCTAACTATGGCTACACCTTC
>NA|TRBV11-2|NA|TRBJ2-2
CASSLEAGSGELFF
TGTGCCAGCAGCTTAGAGGCGGGATCCGGGGAGCTGTTTTTT
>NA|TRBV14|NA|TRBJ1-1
CASSLRAAEAFF
TGTGCCAGCAGTCTGAGGGCGGCTGAAGCTTTCTTT
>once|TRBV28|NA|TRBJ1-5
CASSSSQGFKPQHF
NA
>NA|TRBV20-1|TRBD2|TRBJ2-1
CSASGLAGDGEQFF
TGCAGTGCTAGTGGACTAGCGGGAGATGGTGAGCAGTTCTTC
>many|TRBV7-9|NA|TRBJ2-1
CASSWPEQFF
TGTGCCAGCTCCTGGCCCGAGCAGTTCTTC
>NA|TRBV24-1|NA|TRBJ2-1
CATSDRTVFYNEQFF
TGTGCCACCAGTGATCGGACAGTCTTCTACAATGAGCAGTTCTTC
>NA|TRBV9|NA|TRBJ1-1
CASSPTLRDPREAFF
TGTGCCAGCAGCCCAACCCTCCGGGATCCCCGTGAAGCTTTCTTT
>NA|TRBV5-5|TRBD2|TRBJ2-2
CASSWEAGVPGELFF
TGTGCCAGCAGCTGGGAGGCGGGAGTCCCCGGGGAGCTGTTTTTT
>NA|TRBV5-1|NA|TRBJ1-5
CASSLGEGSGNQPQHF
TGCGCCAGCAGCTTGGGTGAGGGATCGGGCAATCAGCCCCAGCATTTT
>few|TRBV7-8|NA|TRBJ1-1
CASSLVFGAGSTEAFF
TGTGCCAGCAGCTTAGTTTTTGGGGCAGGGTCCACTGAAGCTTTCTTT
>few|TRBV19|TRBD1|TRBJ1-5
CASSMGQGAWQPQHF
TGTGCCAGTAGTATGGGCCAGGGGGCCTGGCAGCCCCAGCATTTT
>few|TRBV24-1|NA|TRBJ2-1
CATSDLASSYNEQFF
TGTGCCACCAGTGATTTAGCGAGTTCCTACAATGAGCAGTTCTTC
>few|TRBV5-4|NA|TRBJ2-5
CASSPLGSQETQYF
TGTGCCAGCAGCCCGTTGGGCAGTCAAGAGACCCAGTACTTC
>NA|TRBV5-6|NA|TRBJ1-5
CASSSGDGARVDSNQPQHF
TGTGCCAGCAGCAGCGGGGACGGAGCGAGGGTCGATAGCAATCAGCCCCAGCATTTT
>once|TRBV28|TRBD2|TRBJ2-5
CASRKAGDETQYF
TGTGCCAGCAGAAAAGCGGGAGATGAGACCCAGTACTTC
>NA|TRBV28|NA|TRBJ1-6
CASSFTALVSPLHF
TGTGCCAGCAGTTTCACGGCCCTAGTTTCACCCCTCCACTTT